Sequencing of this TCR beta chain was carried out in a study of blood T cell repertoires in COVID-19. About the research overall: Acute-phase and convalescent COVID-19 samples originated in the United States, Italy and Spain. Sources were T cells, B-cell-depleted T cells, or PBMCs; the material itself was cDNA or gDNA.

Across about two dozen US areas, participants ranged in age from about 18 to 100 years. Clinical histories supplied by participants themselves formed the basis of cohort assignment. The junction had 4 bases not matched to a gene; V was cut back by 3 bases and J by 7 bases. The CDR3 covers 13 residues. Germline values: CDR1 SGHTA, CDR2 FQGTGA. TCRdb's copy holds only in-frame clones and misses some; the assay was immunoSEQ multiplex PCR. Of roughly 220,000 clones in the sample, about 84% were seen once. This receptor was obtained from a man in his thirties or forties with acute COVID-19. Input material: PBMCs or T cells enriched from blood (not recorded which). This rearrangement joins TRBV7-3 to TRBJ1-1; 8 bases map to TRBD1. The CDR3 nucleotides read TGTGCCAGCAGCTTCCGACAGGGGTATGAAGCTTTCTTT. Protein product: CASSFRQGYEAFF.